This TCR beta chain comes out of a study of OX40 agonist ivuxolimab in advanced cancers. With respect to this clone: Its antigen is not known.

Trimming shortened V by 1 base and J by 0 bases, and 16 bases separated the two germline ends. CDR1 MDHEN and CDR2 SYDVKM come from the germline V gene. This CDR3 region has 18 residues. Findings of the study overall: At doses 0.1 to 3.0 mg/kg, CD4+ and CD8+ clones expanded.

Clones were read by immunoSEQ multiplex PCR, and TCRdb kept only the in-frame ones, dropping some. This sample has roughly 86,000 clones, with around nine tenths found just once. This TCR derives from an adult with an advanced solid tumor such as melanoma, head and neck, liver or kidney cancer. The material sequenced was CD4+ or CD8+ T cells sorted from blood, taken in a trial of the OX40 agonist ivuxolimab. This rearrangement joins TRBV28 to TRBJ1-3, with D perhaps TRBD1 (5 bases). CDR3: CASSLLGTGVISGNTIYF. For the CDR3, the DNA is TGTGCCAGCAGTTTATTGGGGACGGGCGTTATCTCTGGAAACACCATATATTTT.